This T cell receptor (beta chain) was recorded in a study of T cell changes during pregnancy in multiple sclerosis. Losses at the gene ends were 1 base for V and 4 bases for J; bases not matched to a gene: 0. CDR3 size: 14 residues. Germline CDR1 reads KGHSH; CDR2 reads LQKENI. Using immunoSEQ multiplex PCR, the repertoire was profiled, and TCRdb retains in-frame clones only, with some absent. Of roughly 110,000 clones in the sample, just under 95% were seen once. Specimen: peripheral blood, collected in the third trimester of pregnancy. The source is a female donor in good health, enrolled as a control in a pregnancy study. V is TRBV18 and J is TRBJ1-3; 8 bases agree with TRBD1. For the CDR3, the DNA is TGTGCCAGCTCACCACGACAGGGGGGAAACACCATATATTTT. This gives the protein CASSPRQGGNTIYF.